The 7 T cell receptor beta chains listed next were all sequenced from one sample in a study of spatial heterogeneity in lung cancer. The sample's time point: sample taken at primary tumor resection. A single record per CDR3 protein comes from TCRdb applying MiXCR to the 5' RACE reads. The sample lists approximately 40,000 distinct CDR3 sequences, about 5% occurring once. The specimen was PBMCs, collected at surgery. These receptors were collected from a female donor with early-stage non-small cell lung cancer.

This clonotype was recorded at least ten times. This chain connects TRBV7-3 to TRBJ1-4; 9 nucleotides line up with TRBD1. With 5 bases clipped from V and 7 bases from J, the junction kept 8 bases outside the gene matches. From germline, CDR1 is SGHTA and CDR2 FQGTGA. CDR3 length: 15 amino acids. The CDR3 here is CASSATGGIGEKLFF. The DNA of the CDR3 is TGTGCCAGCAGCGCCACAGGGGGCATCGGTGAAAAACTGTTTTTT.

This clonotype was observed many times. The CDR3 nucleotides are TGTGCCAGCAGTCCCGGCCCGGGTCCCCTTTACGAGCAGTACTTC. Translating gives CASSPGPGPLYEQYF. The V and J genes are TRBV12-3 or TRBV12-4 and TRBJ2-7, with no clear D. V was shortened by 5 bases and J by 4 bases, with 18 bases between the two germline ends. The CDR3 runs to 15 residues.

The V call is TRBV5-1, the J call TRBJ2-7; tentatively, D is TRBD1 (6 bases). CDR3 length: 14 residues. Per germline, CDR1 SGHRS and CDR2 YFSETQ. The germline V and J ends were trimmed by 3 bases and 2 bases, with 12 bases remaining between them. Written as DNA, the CDR3 is TGCGCCAGCAGCTCCCGGGACAAGCCCTACGAGCAGTACTTC. Its translation is CASSSRDKPYEQYF.

The chain carries TRBV6-6 and TRBJ1-1; D is uncertain. The CDR3 covers 15 residues. The germline gives CDR1 MNHNY, CDR2 SVGAGI (reference sequence). V lost 6 bases and J lost 3, with 17 bases in between. CDR3 protein: CASSSAHLADTEAFF. Here the CDR3 DNA reads TGTGCCAGCAGCTCGGCCCACCTAGCGGACACTGAAGCTTTCTTT.

This clonotype appeared many times. V is TRBV4-1 and J is TRBJ1-1, with D tentatively TRBD1 (5 bases). The CDR3 loop spans 17 amino acids. Germline CDR1 and CDR2: MGHRA and YSYEKL. The V gene lost 3 bases and the J gene lost 5 bases, with 22 bases spanning the gap. In DNA, the CDR3 is TGCGCCAGCAGCCAGAGGCTTCGTGCAGGCGAGGGGACTGAAGCTTTCTTT. Translation gives CASSQRLRAGEGTEAFF.

This clonotype has at least ten counts. V usage is TRBV18 and J usage is TRBJ2-7, with D perhaps matching TRBD1 or TRBD2 (5 bases each). The CDR3 runs to 16 residues. V lost 3 bases, J lost 2 bases, and 17 bases lay in between. The germline V gene has CDR1 KGHSH and CDR2 LQKENI. CDR3 bases: TGTGCCAGCTCACCGATTCCGGGACGGCGGACCTACGAGCAGTACTTC. It encodes CASSPIPGRRTYEQYF. Using reference TRBV18 and TRBJ2-7 for the parts outside the CDR3, the full variable domain is NAGVMQNPRHLVRRRGQEARLRCSPMKGHSHVYWYRQLPEEGLKFMVYLQKENIIDESGMPKERFSAEFPKEGPSILRIQQVVRGDSAAYFCASSPIPGRRTYEQYFGPGTRLTVT.

This clonotype was detected a few times. V and J are TRBV7-2 and TRBJ2-7, with D hard to call. V lost 2 bases and J lost 9, with 8 bases in between. CDR3 length: 11 amino acids. Germline CDR1 reads SGHTA; CDR2 reads FQGNSA. CDR3 sequence (DNA): TGTGCCAGCAGCTTAATGGATGGGCAGTACTTC. Residues: CASSLMDGQYF.